This TCR beta chain was observed in a study of Tregs in tolerant kidney transplant recipients. The overall study: The nonmyeloablative bone marrow transplants came from related graft donors, with transient mixed chimerism. Study-wide results and limits: This study did not directly address biological reproducibility. Antigen-driven expansion was suggested because donor-specific Tregs expanded more than all Tregs in tolerant patients.

Assay used: immunoSEQ multiplex PCR; TCRdb lists only in-frame clones, some missing. The clone table shows roughly 48,000 clones, with the ten largest holding 0.75% to 0.95%. Remarks on this clone: No antigen is known for it. Sequencing ends 3 residues short of the CDR3 end; the germline J gene provides the rest.

V gave up 4 bases and J gave up 1 base; unmatched junction bases: 3. CDR3 size: 15 residues. The V gene's germline CDR1 is SGHRS and CDR2 YFSETQ. Thawed PBMCs were FACS-sorted into unstimulated CD4+CD25+CD127- regulatory T cells, CD4+CD25- non-regulatory cells, CD4 and CD8 cells. The clonotype comes from a human donor who received a combined kidney and bone marrow transplant. The chain joins TRBV5-1 to TRBJ2-3, with 10 bases fitting TRBD1. This specimen was CD4+ T cells from blood, taken before the transplant. The sequenced part of the CDR3 DNA is TGCGCCAGCAGCCCCGGACAGGGGGGCACAGATACG. Amino acid sequence: CASSPGQGGTDT. The whole CDR3 region reads CASSPGQGGTDTQYF.